This T cell receptor beta chain came from a study of regulatory T cells in long-lasting Graves disease. The time point was: newly diagnosed GD, antithyroid drugs for less than 3 months. Following extraction of RNA from PBMCs, that RNA was used to make the TCR library. Arm-PCR of CDR3 regions with iRepertoire HTBI primers generated TCR beta libraries. TCRdb recomputed calls from the multiplex PCR reads with MiXCR, one row per CDR3 protein. This table has about 500,000 distinct CDR3 sequences, around 11% appearing once. This clonotype has at least ten counts. These sequences were also reported in another study, on T cells in Graves' hyperthyroidism and ophthalmopathy.

The receptor comes from a woman aged 25 to 39 with Graves disease. Specimen: peripheral blood mononuclear cells (PBMCs), collected at new diagnosis, from a patient treated with antithyroid drugs.

CDR3 nucleotide sequence: TGTGCCAGCAGCTTTGGACAGGGTCATGAAGCTTTCTTT. The encoded protein is CASSFGQGHEAFF. The chain carries TRBV11-2 and TRBJ1-1, with 8 bases lining up with TRBD1. CDR3 length: 13 residues. Germline lookup yields CDR1 SGHAT and CDR2 FQNNGV. V dropped 3 bases and J dropped 7; count of bases not matched to a gene: 4.